These 20 T cell receptor beta chains share one sample of origin, sequenced in a study of T cell responses to AZD1222 COVID-19 vaccine. TCRdb keeps only in-frame clones here, not all; method: immunoSEQ multiplex PCR. The sample consists of roughly 100,000 clones, about nine tenths of them appearing once. The sample here was peripheral blood, taken on day 0 of AZD1222 vaccination. All receptors derive from an adult in good health.

The J gene is TRBJ2-5, the V gene TRBV12-3 or TRBV12-4; a weak D match, TRBD1 (5 bases). This CDR3 spans 13 amino acids. V shed 7 bases and J shed 4 bases, with 13 bases lying between them. CDR3 loop: CASMARAGETQYF. In DNA form, the CDR3 reads TGTGCCAGCATGGCCAGGGCCGGAGAGACCCAGTACTTC.

With regard to this clone: The junction and the germline gene differ at one end; a read error may be behind it. The chain uses TRBV29-1 and TRBJ1-1; D call uncertain. Germline-derived CDR1 and CDR2 are SQVTM and ANQGSEA. The CDR3 extends over 11 amino acids. This CDR3 reads CSVNGNAEAFF. In DNA, the CDR3 is TGCAGCGTTAATGGGAACGCTGAAGCTTTCTTT.

Only one count was recorded for this clone. CDR3 sequence reads: CASSLNGGLPDTQYF. CDR3 sequence (DNA): TGTGCCAGCAGTTTAAACGGGGGCCTGCCAGATACGCAGTATTTT. The rearrangement joins TRBV28 to TRBJ2-3; possibly TRBD1 or TRBD2 for D (6 bases each). V was clipped by 2 bases and J by 4 bases, with 13 bases between them. CDR1 and CDR2 from the germline V gene are MDHEN and SYDVKM. The CDR3 spans 15 residues.

The genes are TRBV18 and TRBJ2-1; D gene unclear. The CDR3 spans 14 residues. V was clipped by 4 bases and J by 9 bases, with 16 bases between them. CDR1 is KGHSH and CDR2 is LQKENI in the germline V gene. CDR3 sequence: CASSQASPWGEQFF. CDR3 nucleotides: TGTGCCAGCTCACAGGCCTCCCCGTGGGGTGAGCAGTTCTTC.

The J gene is TRBJ1-1, the V gene TRBV7-8; no reliable D call. V was pared by 4 bases and J by 4 bases, with 16 bases between. Germline assignment: CDR1 SGHVS and CDR2 FQNEAQ. The CDR3 is 15 residues long. CDR3 sequence reads: CASSSREFPGTEAFF. The CDR3, as DNA: TGTGCCAGCAGCTCCCGAGAATTCCCGGGCACTGAAGCTTTCTTT.

The gene calls are TRBV7-9 and TRBJ2-1; a weak D match, TRBD2 (6 bases). Trimming removed 2 bases at V and 10 bases at J, with 9 bases between. This CDR3 comprises 12 residues. Germline values: CDR1 SEHNR, CDR2 FQNEAQ (reference sequence). The CDR3 protein is CASSLPGREQFF. DNA of the CDR3: TGTGCCAGCAGCTTACCGGGGAGGGAGCAGTTCTTC.

This sequence joins TRBV19 and TRBJ1-4; D ambiguous. The germline V gene encodes CDR1 LNHDA and CDR2 SQIVND (reference sequence). The length of the CDR3 is 15 residues. Trimming removed 3 bases at V and 2 bases at J, with 10 bases between. The CDR3 here is CASSILGSTNEKLFF. CDR3 in DNA: TGTGCCAGTAGTATTTTGGGCTCGACTAATGAAAAACTGTTTTTT.

The chain employs TRBV10-3 and TRBJ2-2, with 11 bases that match TRBD1. CDR3 length: 17 residues. CDR1 is ENHRY, CDR2 SYGVKD, per germline. V was clipped by 7 bases and J by 4 bases; unmatched bases: 11. CDR3 protein: CAITRGQGARITGELFF. CDR3 DNA sequence: TGTGCCATCACTAGAGGACAGGGGGCGCGGATCACCGGGGAGCTGTTTTTT.

This chain uses TRBV7-9 with TRBJ1-6; possible D gene TRBD1, 5 bases. CDR1 and CDR2 from the germline V gene are SEHNR and FQNEAQ (reference sequence). Trimming took off 1 base at V and 8 bases at J, with 18 bases between the two ends. This CDR3 has 17 amino acids. The CDR3 is CASSLGVREWLDSPLHF. In nucleotides, the CDR3 is TGTGCCAGCAGCTTAGGAGTCAGGGAGTGGTTGGATTCACCCCTCCACTTT.

This clone was recorded only once. This chain links TRBV6-1 with TRBJ1-3; D call uncertain. The CDR3 extends over 16 amino acids. The germline V and J ends were trimmed by 3 bases and 3 bases, with 15 bases remaining between them. The germline V gene encodes CDR1 MNHNS and CDR2 SASEGT. CDR3 nucleotides: TGTGCCAGCAGTGACGGCTCGGCAGGCCTTGGAAACACCATATATTTT. Its protein is CASSDGSAGLGNTIYF.

The chain employs TRBV6-5 and TRBJ2-7; D might be TRBD2 (6 bases). The V gene's germline CDR1 is MNHEY and CDR2 SVGAGI. The CDR3 is 15 residues long. V was pared by 2 bases and J by 3 bases, with 14 bases between. The CDR3 region is CASSYGGDASYEQYF. In DNA, the CDR3 is TGTGCCAGCAGTTACGGCGGGGACGCTAGCTACGAGCAGTACTTC.

The chain couples TRBV4-1 to TRBJ2-7; D not resolved. Germline-derived CDR1 and CDR2 are MGHRA and YSYEKL. The CDR3 length is 15 residues. V shed 0 bases and J shed 1 base, with 10 bases lying between them. The CDR3 bases are TGCGCCAGCAGCCAAGATCAGTTGCGGTCCTACGAGCAGTACTTC. This encodes CASSQDQLRSYEQYF.

The chain is built from TRBV2 and TRBJ2-5, with a tentative D call TRBD2 (6 bases). CDR3 length: 12 residues. The germline V gene encodes CDR1 SNHLY and CDR2 FYNNEI. V shed 11 bases and J shed 5 bases, with 15 bases lying between them. The CDR3 region is CAGSGGGETQYF. Written as DNA, the CDR3 is TGTGCCGGTTCCGGGGGTGGGGAGACCCAGTACTTC.

V gene TRBV7-9 combines with J gene TRBJ2-1; D remains ambiguous. Trimming stripped 5 bases from V and 7 bases from J, with 15 bases between. Per the germline V gene, CDR1 is SEHNR and CDR2 is FQNEAQ (reference sequence). This CDR3 contains 14 residues. In DNA, the CDR3 is TGTGCCAGCAGCCCGCCGCACCCTTCTAATGAGCAGTTCTTC. It specifies CASSPPHPSNEQFF.

The chain combines TRBV20-1 with TRBJ1-2; D is uncertain. Trimming left V 4 bases short and J 5 bases short, with 8 bases between. This CDR3 region has 11 residues. Germline V lookup: CDR1 DFQATT, CDR2 SNEGSKA (reference sequence). CDR3 nucleotide sequence: TGCAGTGCTAACCGGAAGTATGGCTACACCTTC. This encodes CSANRKYGYTF.

The chain is built from TRBV19 and TRBJ1-6, with D possibly matching TRBD1 (6 bases). The CDR3 runs 17 residues. In germline, CDR1 is LNHDA, CDR2 SQIVND (reference sequence). Trimming removed 4 bases from V and 9 bases from J, with 22 bases in between. The CDR3 nucleotides are TGTGCCAGTAGTACGCCGCCAAGGGGGACGGTCGGTTCACCCCTCCACTTT. Translating gives CASSTPPRGTVGSPLHF.

This chain links TRBV5-4 with TRBJ2-7; no clear D. The CDR3 runs to 14 residues. Germline CDR1 SGHNT, CDR2 YYREEE (reference sequence). Deletions cut 0 bases from V and 3 bases from J, with 10 bases between. The CDR3 protein is CASSLGPDSYEQYF. The DNA for the CDR3 is TGTGCCAGCAGCTTGGGGCCAGATAGCTACGAGCAGTACTTC.

A few counts support this clone. The chain is built from TRBV6-5 and TRBJ2-3, with 8 bases identical to TRBD1. Germline V lookup: CDR1 MNHEY, CDR2 SVGAGI. The CDR3 has 14 residues. J was trimmed by 5 bases and V by 6 bases; bases with no gene match: 7. In nucleotides, the CDR3 is TGTGCCAGCAGCCAGGACAGGGAGGAAGATACGCAGTATTTT. It codes for CASSQDREEDTQYF.

The chain's CDR3 is CASSFRNTEAFF. The CDR3 coding sequence is TGTGCCAGCAGTTTCAGGAACACTGAAGCTTTCTTT. The chain carries TRBV2 and TRBJ1-1; D not resolved. In germline, CDR1 is SNHLY, CDR2 FYNNEI. The CDR3 sequence is 12 residues long. Trimming took off 5 bases at V and 1 base at J, with 5 bases between the two ends.

The chain uses TRBV2 and TRBJ1-4; a possible D gene is TRBD1 (6 bases). From germline, CDR1 is SNHLY and CDR2 FYNNEI. The germline V and J ends were trimmed by 6 bases and 4 bases, with 18 bases remaining between them. The CDR3 loop spans 16 amino acids. DNA for the CDR3: TGTGCCAGCAGAAGAAGGTGGGGGGCGGGTAATGAAAAACTGTTTTTT. Protein: CASRRRWGAGNEKLFF.